Within the sample, the clone carrying this TCR beta chain is medium-sized. Its antigen is unknown. These data belong to a study of spatial heterogeneity in lung cancer. Whole-study findings and limits: Tumoral mutation counts were tracked by counts of expanded intratumoral alpha and beta TCRs. Alpha and beta chain coverage of tumor T cells was estimated at about 7% and 13%, respectively.

Via MiXCR, TCRdb re-called the 5' RACE reads, giving one row per CDR3 protein. The data show some 8,700 distinct CDR3 sequences, 4.5% to 6% seen once. The time point is: sample taken at primary tumor resection. The V and J ends lost 5 bases and 10 bases respectively, with 18 bases between them. The germline CDR1 and CDR2 sequences are MDHEN and SYDVKM. The CDR3 extends over 15 amino acids. This TCR came from a male donor with early-stage non-small cell lung cancer. The genes are TRBV28 and TRBJ1-6; weak D call: TRBD1 (6 bases). The sequencing here drew on lung tumor tissue, taken at surgery. CDR3 in amino acids: CASSGGRGQGSPLHF. In DNA, the CDR3 is TGTGCCAGCAGTGGAGGACGGGGGCAGGGGTCACCCCTCCACTTT.